This TCR beta chain appears in the sequencing data of a study of cytomegalovirus exposure and HLA in healthy donors. Study-level information: Inside one of the first data releases sat some 93 million unique TCRs taken from HLA-typed donors.

Remarks on this clone: The antigen is not known.

This CDR3 is built from 18 residues. Study-wide points: A later analysis associated 15,000 or so TCR beta sequences with HLA alleles at a 0.05 false discovery rate.

In the PCR, 60 Vbeta and 13 Jbeta primers were used. Some clones are missing from TCRdb's copy, which holds only in-frame ones; the method was immunoSEQ multiplex PCR. Of fewer than 200,000 clones detected, 75% appear once; the ten largest clones hold 4.9%. Sequencing used PBMCs. The chain joins TRBV21-1 to TRBJ2-5; TRBD2, the table's D call, lacks a check against the DNA. TRBV21-1 is a known pseudogene. The receptor's source is a male donor in good health and CMV-seronegative. The CDR3 DNA is TGTGCCAGCAGCAAAAAACCGCCATGGGGACTAGCGGAGGAGACCCAGTACTTC. Its translation: CASSKKPPWGLAEETQYF.